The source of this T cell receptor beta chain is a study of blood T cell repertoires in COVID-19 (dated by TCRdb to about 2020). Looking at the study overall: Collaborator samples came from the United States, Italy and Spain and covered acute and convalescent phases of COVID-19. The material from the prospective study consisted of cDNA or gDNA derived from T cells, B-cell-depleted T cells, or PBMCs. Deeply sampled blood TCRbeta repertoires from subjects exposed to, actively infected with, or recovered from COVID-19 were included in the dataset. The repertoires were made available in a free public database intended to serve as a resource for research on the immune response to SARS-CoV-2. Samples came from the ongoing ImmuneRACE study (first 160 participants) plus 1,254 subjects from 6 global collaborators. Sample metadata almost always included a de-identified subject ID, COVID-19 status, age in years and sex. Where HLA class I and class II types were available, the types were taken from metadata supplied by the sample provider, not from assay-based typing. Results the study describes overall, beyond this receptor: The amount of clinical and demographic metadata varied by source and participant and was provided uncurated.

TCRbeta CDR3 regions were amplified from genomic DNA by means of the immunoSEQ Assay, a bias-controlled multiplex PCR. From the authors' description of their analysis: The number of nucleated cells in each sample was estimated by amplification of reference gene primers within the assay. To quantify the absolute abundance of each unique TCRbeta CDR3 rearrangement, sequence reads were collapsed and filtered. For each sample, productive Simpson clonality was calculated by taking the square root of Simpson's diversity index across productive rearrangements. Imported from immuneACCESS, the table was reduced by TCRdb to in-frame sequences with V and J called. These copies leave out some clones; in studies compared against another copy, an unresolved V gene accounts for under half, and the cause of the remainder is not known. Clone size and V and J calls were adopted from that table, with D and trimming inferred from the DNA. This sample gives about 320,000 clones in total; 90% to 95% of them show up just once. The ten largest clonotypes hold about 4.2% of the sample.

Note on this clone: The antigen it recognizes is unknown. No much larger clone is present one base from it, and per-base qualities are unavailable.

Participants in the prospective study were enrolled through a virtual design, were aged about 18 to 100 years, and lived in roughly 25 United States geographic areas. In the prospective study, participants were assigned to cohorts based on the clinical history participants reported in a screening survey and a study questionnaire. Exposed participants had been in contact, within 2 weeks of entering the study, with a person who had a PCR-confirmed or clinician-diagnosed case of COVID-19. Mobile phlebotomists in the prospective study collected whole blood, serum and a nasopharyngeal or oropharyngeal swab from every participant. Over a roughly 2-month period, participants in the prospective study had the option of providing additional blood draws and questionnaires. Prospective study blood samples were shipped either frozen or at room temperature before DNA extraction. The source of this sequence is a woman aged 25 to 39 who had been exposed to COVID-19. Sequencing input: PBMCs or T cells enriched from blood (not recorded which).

The nucleotides are TGTGCCAGCAGCTTAGGGGGAGAGGGTAACACTGAAGCTTTCTTT. Its coded protein is CASSLGGEGNTEAFF. This receptor chain uses TRBV7-2 and TRBJ1-1, with the D gene not confidently named. V loses 1 base, J loses 2 bases, and the germline ends lie 11 bases apart. From the cysteine up to the phenylalanine, the CDR3 has a length of 15 residues. This entry keeps only the CDR3 DNA: 45 bases, framed from base 1. CDR1 is given as SGHTA and CDR2 as FQGNSA, both from the germline V gene.